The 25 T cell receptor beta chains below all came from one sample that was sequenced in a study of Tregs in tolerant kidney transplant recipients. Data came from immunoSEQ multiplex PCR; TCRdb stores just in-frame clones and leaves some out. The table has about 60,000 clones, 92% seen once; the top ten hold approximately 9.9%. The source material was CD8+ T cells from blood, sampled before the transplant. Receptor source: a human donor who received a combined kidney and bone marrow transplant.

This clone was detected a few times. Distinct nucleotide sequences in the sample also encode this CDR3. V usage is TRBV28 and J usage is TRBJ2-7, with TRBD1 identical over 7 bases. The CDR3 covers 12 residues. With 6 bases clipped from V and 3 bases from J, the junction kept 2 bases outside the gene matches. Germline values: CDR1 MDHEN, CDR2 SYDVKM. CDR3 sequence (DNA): TGTGCCAGCAGCCCAGGGGGCTACGAGCAGTACTTC. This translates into CASSPGGYEQYF.

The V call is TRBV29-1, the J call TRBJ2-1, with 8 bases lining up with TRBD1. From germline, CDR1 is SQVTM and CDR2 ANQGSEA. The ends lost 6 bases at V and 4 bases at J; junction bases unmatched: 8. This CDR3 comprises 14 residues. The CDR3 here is CSVDWTGLYNEQFF. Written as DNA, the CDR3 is TGCAGCGTAGACTGGACAGGGCTATACAATGAGCAGTTCTTC.

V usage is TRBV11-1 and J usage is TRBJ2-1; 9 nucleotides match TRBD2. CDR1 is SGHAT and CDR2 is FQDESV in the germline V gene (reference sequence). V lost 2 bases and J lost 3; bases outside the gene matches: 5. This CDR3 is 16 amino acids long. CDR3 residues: CASSLLSGGLYNEQFF. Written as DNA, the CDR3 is TGTGCCAGCAGCTTACTTAGCGGGGGCCTCTACAATGAGCAGTTCTTC.

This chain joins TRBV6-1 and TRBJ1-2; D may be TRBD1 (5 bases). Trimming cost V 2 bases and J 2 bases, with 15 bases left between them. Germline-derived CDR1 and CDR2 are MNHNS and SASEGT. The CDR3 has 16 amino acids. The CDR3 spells CASSERSEGLNYGYTF. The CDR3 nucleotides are TGTGCCAGCAGTGAACGGTCGGAGGGGCTAAACTATGGCTACACCTTC.

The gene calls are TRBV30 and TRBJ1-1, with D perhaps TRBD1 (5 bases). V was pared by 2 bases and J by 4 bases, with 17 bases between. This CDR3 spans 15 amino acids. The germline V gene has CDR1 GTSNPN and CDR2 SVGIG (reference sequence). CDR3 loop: CAWSILGGAVTEAFF. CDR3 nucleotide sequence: TGTGCCTGGAGTATACTGGGAGGGGCAGTCACTGAAGCTTTCTTT.

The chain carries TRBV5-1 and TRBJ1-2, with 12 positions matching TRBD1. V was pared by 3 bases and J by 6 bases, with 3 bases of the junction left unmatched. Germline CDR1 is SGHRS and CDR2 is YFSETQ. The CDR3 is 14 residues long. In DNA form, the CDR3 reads TGCGCCAGCAGCTCGGGACAGGGGGCGAATGGCTACACCTTC. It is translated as CASSSGQGANGYTF.

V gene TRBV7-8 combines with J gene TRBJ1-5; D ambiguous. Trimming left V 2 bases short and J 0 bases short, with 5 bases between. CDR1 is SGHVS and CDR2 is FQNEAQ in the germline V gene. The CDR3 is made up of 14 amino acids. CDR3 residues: CASSLTSSNQPQHF. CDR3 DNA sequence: TGTGCCAGCAGCTTAACCAGTAGCAATCAGCCCCAGCATTTT. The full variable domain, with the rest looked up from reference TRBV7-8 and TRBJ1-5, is GAGVSQSPRYKVAKRGQDVALRCDPISGHVSLFWYQQALGQGPEFLTYFQNEAQLDKSGLPSDRFFAERPEGSVSTLKIQRTQQEDSAVYLCASSLTSSNQPQHFGDGTRLSIL.

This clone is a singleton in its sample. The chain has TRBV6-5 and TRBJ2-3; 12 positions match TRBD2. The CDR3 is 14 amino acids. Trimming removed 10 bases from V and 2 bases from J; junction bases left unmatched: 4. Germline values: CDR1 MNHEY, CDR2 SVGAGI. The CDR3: CATSSGGDTDTQYF. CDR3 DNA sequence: TGTGCCACTTCTAGCGGGGGGGACACAGATACGCAGTATTTT.

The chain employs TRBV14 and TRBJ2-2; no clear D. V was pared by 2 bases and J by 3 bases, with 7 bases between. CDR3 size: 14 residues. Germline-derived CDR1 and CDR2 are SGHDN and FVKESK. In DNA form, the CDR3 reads TGTGCCAGCAGCCAATTTCGGGACACCGGGGAGCTGTTTTTT. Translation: CASSQFRDTGELFF.

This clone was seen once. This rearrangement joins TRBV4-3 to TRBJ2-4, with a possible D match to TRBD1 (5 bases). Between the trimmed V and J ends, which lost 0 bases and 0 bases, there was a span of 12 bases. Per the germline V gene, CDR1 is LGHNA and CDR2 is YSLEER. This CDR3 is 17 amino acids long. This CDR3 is CASSQDLRGTAKNIQYF. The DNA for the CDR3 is TGCGCCAGCAGCCAAGATCTAAGGGGTACAGCCAAAAACATTCAGTACTTC.

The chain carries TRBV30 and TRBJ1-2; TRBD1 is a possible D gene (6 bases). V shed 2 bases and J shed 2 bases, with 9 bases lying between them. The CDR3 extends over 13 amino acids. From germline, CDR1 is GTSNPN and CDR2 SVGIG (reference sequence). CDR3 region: CAWSIGQNYGYTF. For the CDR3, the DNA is TGTGCCTGGAGTATAGGACAGAACTATGGCTACACCTTC.

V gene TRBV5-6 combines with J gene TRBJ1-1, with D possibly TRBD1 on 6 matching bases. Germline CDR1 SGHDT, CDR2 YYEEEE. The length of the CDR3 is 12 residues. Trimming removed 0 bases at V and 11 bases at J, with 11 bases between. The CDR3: CASSLGRGHAFF. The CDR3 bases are TGTGCCAGCAGCTTGGGGCGGGGGCATGCTTTCTTT.

The CDR3 DNA follows: TGTGCCAGCAGCTTAGCGCTGGGCAGGGGCTACCACGAGCAGTACTTC. Residues: CASSLALGRGYHEQYF. This chain uses TRBV13 with TRBJ2-7; tentative D call: TRBD1 (6 bases). Trimming shortened V by 1 base and J by 5 bases, and 18 bases separated the two germline ends. The germline gives CDR1 PRHDT, CDR2 FYEKMQ (reference sequence). This CDR3 region has 16 residues.

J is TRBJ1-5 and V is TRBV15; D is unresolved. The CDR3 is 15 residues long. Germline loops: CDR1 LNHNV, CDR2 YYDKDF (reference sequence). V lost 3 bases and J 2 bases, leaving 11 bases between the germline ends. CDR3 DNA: TGTGCCACCAGCAGTCGCGGGAATGGCAATCAGCCCCAGCATTTT. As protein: CATSSRGNGNQPQHF.

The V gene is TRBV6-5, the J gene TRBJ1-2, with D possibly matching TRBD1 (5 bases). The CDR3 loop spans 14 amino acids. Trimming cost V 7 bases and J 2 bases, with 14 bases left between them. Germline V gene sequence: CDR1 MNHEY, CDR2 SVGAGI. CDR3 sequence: CASTPGESNYGYTF. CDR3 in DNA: TGTGCCAGCACCCCGGGGGAATCGAACTATGGCTACACCTTC.

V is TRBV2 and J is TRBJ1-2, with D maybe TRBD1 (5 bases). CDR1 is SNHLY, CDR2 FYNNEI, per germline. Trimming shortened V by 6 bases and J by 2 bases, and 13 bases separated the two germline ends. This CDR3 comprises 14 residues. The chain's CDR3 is CASRPGGGNYGYTF. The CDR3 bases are TGTGCCAGCAGACCCGGGGGGGGGAACTATGGCTACACCTTC.

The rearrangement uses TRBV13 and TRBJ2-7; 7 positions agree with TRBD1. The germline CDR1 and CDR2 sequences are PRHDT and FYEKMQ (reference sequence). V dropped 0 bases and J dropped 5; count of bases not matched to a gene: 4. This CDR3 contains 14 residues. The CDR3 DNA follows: TGTGCCAGCAGCTTAGGGACAGGGATCCACGAGCAGTACTTC. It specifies CASSLGTGIHEQYF.

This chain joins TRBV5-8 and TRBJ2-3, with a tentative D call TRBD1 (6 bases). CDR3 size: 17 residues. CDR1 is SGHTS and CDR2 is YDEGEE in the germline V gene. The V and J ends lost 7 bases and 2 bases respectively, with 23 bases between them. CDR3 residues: CASSIPDRDTLTDTQYF. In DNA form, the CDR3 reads TGTGCCAGCTCCATCCCGGACCGGGACACACTCACAGATACGCAGTATTTT.

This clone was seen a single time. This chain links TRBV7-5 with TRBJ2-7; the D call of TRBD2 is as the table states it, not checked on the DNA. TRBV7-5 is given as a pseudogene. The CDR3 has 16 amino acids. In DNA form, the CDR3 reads TGTGTCAGAAGCTCTCGGACTAGCGGGACTCCTGGGGAGCAGTACTTC. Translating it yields CVRSSRTSGTPGEQYF.

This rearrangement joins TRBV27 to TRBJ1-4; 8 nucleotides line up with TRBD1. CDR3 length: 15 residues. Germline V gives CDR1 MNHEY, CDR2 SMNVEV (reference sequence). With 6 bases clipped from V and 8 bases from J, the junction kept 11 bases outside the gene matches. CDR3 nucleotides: TGTGCCAGCAGCGCTGGGACAGGTGATATGGAAAAACTGTTTTTT. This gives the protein CASSAGTGDMEKLFF.

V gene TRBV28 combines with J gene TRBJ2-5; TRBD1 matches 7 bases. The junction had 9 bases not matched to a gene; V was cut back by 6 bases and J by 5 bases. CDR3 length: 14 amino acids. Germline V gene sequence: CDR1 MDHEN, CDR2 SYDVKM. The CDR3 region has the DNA TGTGCCAGCAGCCCTCTGGGACAGTGGGAGACCCAGTACTTC. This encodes CASSPLGQWETQYF.

Here the CDR3 reads CATSRDSRAGEQYF. The CDR3 bases are TGTGCCACCAGCAGAGATTCTAGGGCGGGCGAGCAGTACTTC. The chain has TRBV15 and TRBJ2-7; D is perhaps TRBD2 (5 bases). The CDR3 contains 14 residues. V lost 0 bases and J lost 6, with 12 bases in between. Germline lookup yields CDR1 LNHNV and CDR2 YYDKDF (reference sequence).

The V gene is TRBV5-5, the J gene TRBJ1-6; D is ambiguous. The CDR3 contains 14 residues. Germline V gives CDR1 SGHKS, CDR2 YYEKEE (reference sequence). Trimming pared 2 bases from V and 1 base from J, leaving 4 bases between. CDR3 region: CASSFGSYNSPLHF. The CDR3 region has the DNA TGTGCCAGCAGCTTCGGGTCCTATAATTCACCCCTCCACTTT.

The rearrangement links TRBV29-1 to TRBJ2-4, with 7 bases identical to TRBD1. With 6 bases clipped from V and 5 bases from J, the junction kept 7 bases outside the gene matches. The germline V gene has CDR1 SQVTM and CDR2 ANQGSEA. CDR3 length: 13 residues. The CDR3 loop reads CSVRTGLENIQYF. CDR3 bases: TGCAGCGTCCGGACAGGTCTTGAAAACATTCAGTACTTC.

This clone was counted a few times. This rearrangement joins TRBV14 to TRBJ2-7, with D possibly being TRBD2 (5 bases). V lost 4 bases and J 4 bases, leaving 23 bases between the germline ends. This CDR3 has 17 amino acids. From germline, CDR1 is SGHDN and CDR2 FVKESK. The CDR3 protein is CASSPRDSDGILYEQYF. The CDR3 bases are TGTGCCAGCAGCCCGAGAGATTCGGACGGGATTTTATACGAGCAGTACTTC.